The T cell receptor beta chain under discussion was sequenced for a study of blood T cell repertoires in COVID-19. The CDR3 has 13 residues. The V and J ends lost 5 bases and 4 bases, in that order; junction bases with no gene match: 6. Germline values: CDR1 SQVTM, CDR2 ANQGSEA. Per the original data handling: Amplification of reference gene primers was used by the study to estimate nucleated cell counts. The protocol was immunoSEQ multiplex PCR, while the TCRdb copy is restricted to in-frame clones and leaves out a portion. For V, J and clone size, that table is used; D and trimming come from the DNA. The sample has hundreds of thousands of clones; more than 85% are singletons.

The TCR was taken from a man between 35 and 55 years old with acute or convalescent COVID-19. The sequencing input was peripheral blood. The J gene is TRBJ2-7, the V gene TRBV29-1; 9 bases are a match to TRBD1. This CDR3 is CSVKTGTGYEQYF. CDR3 sequence (DNA): TGCAGCGTTAAAACGGGGACAGGGTACGAGCAGTACTTC.